Presented here are 8 T cell receptor beta chains from one specimen sequenced in a study of blood T cell repertoires in COVID-19. This table comes from immunoSEQ multiplex PCR, and its TCRdb copy is limited to in-frame clones, with some not included. The sample holds about 190,000 clones; 65% to 80% are singletons and the top ten take 17%. What was sequenced was PBMCs or T cells enriched from blood (not recorded which). The receptors here all came from a woman between 45 and 60 years old with acute COVID-19.

The chain is built from TRBV28 and TRBJ1-2; D possibly corresponds to TRBD1 (6 bases). V was shortened by 11 bases and J by 6 bases, with 16 bases between the two germline ends. The CDR3 consists of 12 residues. The germline V gene encodes CDR1 MDHEN and CDR2 SYDVKM. DNA of the CDR3: TGTGCCGACTGGGGCAGGGGCGATGGCTACACCTTC. The encoded protein is CADWGRGDGYTF.

The chain is built from TRBV5-5 and TRBJ2-5, with 15 positions matching TRBD2. In germline, CDR1 is SGHKS, CDR2 YYEKEE (reference sequence). The CDR3 runs 18 residues. Losses at the gene ends were 3 bases for V and 3 bases for J; bases not matched to a gene: 9. Written as DNA, the CDR3 is TGTGCCAGCAGCTACGGGACTAGCGGGGGGCACCGAAAAGAGACCCAGTACTTC. Its translation is CASSYGTSGGHRKETQYF.

The chain employs TRBV4-1 and TRBJ2-2, with 11 bases matching TRBD2. Per the germline V gene, CDR1 is MGHRA and CDR2 is YSYEKL. Losses at the gene ends were 3 bases for V and 4 bases for J; bases not matched to a gene: 7. This CDR3 comprises 17 residues. The CDR3 loop is CASSHLTSGGSTGELFF. The CDR3 DNA follows: TGCGCCAGCAGCCACCTCACTAGCGGGGGTAGCACCGGGGAGCTGTTTTTT.

This chain uses TRBV7-6 with TRBJ1-2; D remains ambiguous. CDR3 length: 12 amino acids. V was cut by 1 base and J by 6 bases, with 6 bases left in between. Germline-derived CDR1 and CDR2 are SGHVS and FNYEAQ. The CDR3 DNA is TGTGCCAGCAGCTTAGACGGGAATGGCTACACCTTC. Encoded protein: CASSLDGNGYTF.

This chain links TRBV18 with TRBJ1-2, with D possibly being TRBD1 (6 bases). This CDR3 contains 14 residues. V lost 0 bases and J 6 bases, leaving 11 bases between the germline ends. CDR1 KGHSH and CDR2 LQKENI come from the germline V gene. As DNA, the CDR3 is TGTGCCAGCTCACCACCGGTACAGGGAGATGGCTACACCTTC. Its translation: CASSPPVQGDGYTF. The variable domain in full, completed from reference TRBV18 and TRBJ1-2, reads NAGVMQNPRHLVRRRGQEARLRCSPMKGHSHVYWYRQLPEEGLKFMVYLQKENIIDESGMPKERFSAEFPKEGPSILRIQQVVRGDSAAYFCASSPPVQGDGYTFGSGTRLTVV.

The chain has TRBV18 and TRBJ1-2, with no clear D. Deletions cut 6 bases from V and 5 bases from J, with 7 bases between. CDR1 and CDR2 (germline): KGHSH, LQKENI. The CDR3 extends over 11 amino acids. The CDR3 DNA reads as TGTGCCAGCTCCTCACAGTATGGCTACACCTTC. Translating gives CASSSQYGYTF.

The chain links TRBV2 to TRBJ1-4; D ambiguous. V lost 7 bases to trimming and J lost 6 bases, with 9 bases between them. In germline, CDR1 is SNHLY, CDR2 FYNNEI. The CDR3 spans 12 residues. CDR3 loop: CASTGGDEKLFF. CDR3 bases: TGTGCCAGCACCGGCGGAGATGAAAAACTGTTTTTT.

This clone was counted only a few times. V gene TRBV6-5 combines with J gene TRBJ1-1, with D hard to call. V was pared by 6 bases and J by 1 base, with 9 bases between. The CDR3 totals 13 residues. The V gene's germline CDR1 is MNHEY and CDR2 SVGAGI. CDR3 residues: CASRLKANTEAFF. The CDR3 region has the DNA TGTGCCAGCAGGCTTAAAGCGAACACTGAAGCTTTCTTT.